This TCR beta chain was identified during a study of blood T cell repertoires in COVID-19. Authors' processing steps: From reference gene primer amplification, estimates of nucleated cell counts were derived. TCRdb keeps only in-frame clones here, not all; method: immunoSEQ multiplex PCR. V, J and clone size were drawn from that table, and D and trimming were deduced from the DNA. The repertoire has 350,000 or so clones, around 89% of them found once; the top ten carry 1.5% to 2%. The germline V gene has CDR1 SGHKS and CDR2 YYEKEE (reference sequence). The CDR3 runs 13 residues. Trimming removed 5 bases at V and 4 bases at J, with 13 bases between.

The sample was peripheral blood. The rearrangement uses TRBV5-5 and TRBJ2-7; unclear D gene. This receptor was taken from a young woman with COVID-19, enrolled during active disease. The CDR3 loop is CASSLLPRYEQYF. CDR3 coding DNA: TGTGCCAGCAGTCTCCTCCCCCGTTACGAGCAGTACTTC.